This T cell receptor beta chain is drawn from a study of response to subunit inactivated influenza vaccine. The germline V and J ends were trimmed by 5 bases and 4 bases, with 6 bases remaining between them. This CDR3 has 12 amino acids. Germline values: CDR1 SEHNR, CDR2 FQNEAQ (reference sequence). TCRdb re-called the RT-PCR reads with MiXCR, one entry per CDR3 protein. The table records about 540,000 distinct CDR3 sequences, 20% to 25% of them present only once. The sample was also linked to a second study, of T cells expressing NK-cell markers. That work states: Making the TCR beta cDNA relied on 5'RACE template switching with UMIs. Repertoires of TCR beta were obtained from T cells sorted as CD3+CD56+NKG2C+, CD3+CD56+NKG2C- and CD3+CD56-NKG2C+. Seven donors tested HCMV-seropositive and one tested seronegative among the eight sequenced. These same clonotypes (in a few donors) also led the CD3+CD56-NKG2C+ fraction.

This chain joins TRBV7-9 and TRBJ1-3; D is uncertain. The sample here was CD4+ T cells sorted from PBMCs, taken 11 to 12 days after vaccination. The TCR was taken from a man aged 45-60 years who received an inactivated influenza vaccine. This chain's CDR3 is CASSRVGNTIYF. The CDR3 DNA is TGTGCCAGCAGCCGGGTAGGAAACACCATATATTTT.